The 5 T cell receptor beta chains below come from one sample, sequenced in a study of blood T cell repertoires in COVID-19. Profiled with immunoSEQ multiplex PCR; TCRdb holds only in-frame clones, not every one. The sample contains fewer than 250,000 clones, almost 85% of which appear only once. Source material: peripheral blood. All receptors come from a man aged 45-65 years with acute or convalescent COVID-19.

The chain employs TRBV5-1 and TRBJ2-7; 11 nucleotides match TRBD2. The CDR3 contains 15 residues. J gave up 7 bases and V 7 bases, and 13 bases lay outside the gene matches. Looked up from germline, CDR1 is SGHRS and CDR2 is YFSETQ. The CDR3 loop is CASHSVAGGPEEQYF. The CDR3 coding sequence is TGCGCCAGCCACTCGGTAGCGGGAGGGCCGGAAGAGCAGTACTTC.

This clone was observed a few times. The V gene is TRBV10-3, the J gene TRBJ1-1; the match to TRBD1 covers 7 bases. V shed 7 bases and J 3 bases; nucleotides not matched to a gene: 8. CDR3 length equals 14 residues. The germline V gene has CDR1 ENHRY and CDR2 SYGVKD. In DNA form, the CDR3 reads TGTGCCATCAAACGGGACAGCCTAGACACTGAAGCTTTCTTT. Residues: CAIKRDSLDTEAFF.

The J gene is TRBJ1-1, the V gene TRBV20-1; D remains unclear. Germline-derived CDR1 and CDR2 are DFQATT and SNEGSKA (reference sequence). This CDR3 contains 14 residues. With 3 bases removed from V and 4 bases from J, the gap between germline ends came to 15 bases. Here the CDR3 reads CSASYAPEGTEAFF. Written as DNA, the CDR3 is TGCAGTGCTAGTTACGCTCCCGAGGGCACTGAAGCTTTCTTT.

The chain is built from TRBV28 and TRBJ1-2; D perhaps matches TRBD1 (6 bases). Germline CDR1 and CDR2: MDHEN and SYDVKM. V was trimmed by 6 bases and J by 1 base, leaving 15 bases between them. The CDR3 loop spans 15 amino acids. The DNA for the CDR3 is TGTGCCAGCAGCTCCCCTCGGACAGATAACTATGGCTACACCTTC. Its protein is CASSSPRTDNYGYTF.

The V and J genes are TRBV19 and TRBJ2-7; a possible D gene is TRBD1 (5 bases). Germline V lookup: CDR1 LNHDA, CDR2 SQIVND (reference sequence). V lost 2 bases, J lost 8 bases, and 16 bases lay in between. The CDR3 runs to 14 residues. CDR3 sequence reads: CASSIRTQPFQQYF. DNA of the CDR3: TGTGCCAGTAGTATAAGGACACAGCCGTTCCAGCAGTACTTC.